This T cell receptor beta chain appears in the sequencing data of a study of T cell responses to AZD1222 COVID-19 vaccine. Details on this clone: The antigen is undetermined.

Assay used: immunoSEQ multiplex PCR; TCRdb lists only in-frame clones, some missing. The table for this sample gives more than 110,000 clones. V lost 0 bases, J lost 6 bases, and 7 bases lay in between. The germline V gene has CDR1 SGHRS and CDR2 YFSETQ. The CDR3 has 12 amino acids. Study-level results: Dominant CD4 TCR responses targeted spike regions 160-218 and 743-854. Spike-specific TCRs gained breadth and depth after people received two AZD1222 doses. The study identified only five to seven AZD1222 recipients as seropositive at baseline.

The chain joins TRBV5-1 to TRBJ2-7; D gene uncertain. The origin of this receptor is an adult in good health. The source material was peripheral blood. In DNA form, the CDR3 reads TGCGCCAGCAGCTTGGGGGCTGGCGAGCAGTACTTC. This translates into CASSLGAGEQYF.